The 13 T cell receptor beta chains given below trace back to one sample, sequenced in a study of blood T cell repertoires in COVID-19. TCRdb's copy holds only in-frame clones and misses some; the assay was immunoSEQ multiplex PCR. The sample yields about 210,000 clones, more than 65% seen once. The sequenced material came from peripheral blood. The origin of the receptors is a man aged 50-60 years with active or convalescent COVID-19.

CDR3 coding DNA: TGTGCCAGTAGTATTTTAGCGGGAGGGGACAATGAGCAGTTCTTC. Its translation is CASSILAGGDNEQFF. The chain has TRBV19 and TRBJ2-1, with TRBD2 matching over 11 bases. This CDR3 is 15 amino acids long. The junction had 3 bases not matched to a gene; V was cut back by 3 bases and J by 5 bases. From germline, CDR1 is LNHDA and CDR2 SQIVND (reference sequence).

The rearrangement uses TRBV9 and TRBJ2-7, with 9 bases matching TRBD1. After removal of 4 bases from V and 1 base from J, the junction contained 3 bases not matched to a gene. In germline, CDR1 is SGDLS, CDR2 YYNGEE. The CDR3 contains 14 residues. The CDR3 here is CASSRGQGSYEQYF. The CDR3, as DNA: TGTGCCAGCAGCCGGGGACAGGGTTCCTACGAGCAGTACTTC.

J is TRBJ2-3 and V is TRBV7-9; 10 bases map to TRBD2. Trimming removed 5 bases from V and 2 bases from J; junction bases left unmatched: 4. The germline V gene encodes CDR1 SEHNR and CDR2 FQNEAQ (reference sequence). The CDR3 runs 15 residues. The CDR3 loop is CASSRSGGTTDTQYF. CDR3 nucleotide sequence: TGTGCCAGCAGCCGTAGCGGGGGGACCACAGATACGCAGTATTTT.

The chain links TRBV10-3 to TRBJ1-2; tentatively, D is TRBD1 (6 bases). CDR1 is ENHRY, CDR2 SYGVKD, per germline. V gave up 4 bases and J gave up 8 bases, with 14 bases separating them. CDR3 size: 13 residues. CDR3 DNA sequence: TGTGCCATCAGTGCAGGGGAGGGCTGGGGCTACACCTTC. It yields the protein CAISAGEGWGYTF.

The chain recombines TRBV4-1 with TRBJ2-1; D is ambiguous. With 1 base removed from V and 3 bases from J, the gap between germline ends came to 13 bases. The germline V gene has CDR1 MGHRA and CDR2 YSYEKL. The CDR3 length is 16 residues. The CDR3 loop reads CASSQAGTSSYNEQFF. The CDR3 region has the DNA TGCGCCAGCAGCCAAGCTGGTACGTCCAGCTACAATGAGCAGTTCTTC.

The gene calls are TRBV7-6 and TRBJ1-5; possibly TRBD1 for D (5 bases). The CDR3 is made up of 18 amino acids. Germline CDR1 SGHVS, CDR2 FNYEAQ. Trimming removed 1 base from V and 5 bases from J, with 21 bases in between. The CDR3 DNA sequence: TGTGCCAGCAGCTTAGAGGCCTTCGGGGGAGGCTTTTATCAGCCCCAGCATTTT. This sequence encodes CASSLEAFGGGFYQPQHF.

The rearrangement uses TRBV10-3 and TRBJ1-1, with D perhaps matching TRBD1 (6 bases). Per germline, CDR1 ENHRY and CDR2 SYGVKD. The ends were cut back, 6 bases at V and 6 bases at J, with 17 bases in the middle. The CDR3 length is 14 residues. The CDR3 coding sequence is TGTGCCATCAGACGCGGACAGAACACCCCTGAAGCTTTCTTT. This encodes CAIRRGQNTPEAFF.

The chain is built from TRBV12-3 or TRBV12-4 and TRBJ1-4; no firm D call. V was shortened by 2 bases and J by 4 bases, with 5 bases between the two germline ends. This CDR3 is 13 amino acids long. This chain's CDR3 is CASSLRLNEKLFF. Written as DNA, the CDR3 is TGTGCCAGCAGTTTAAGACTTAATGAAAAACTGTTTTTT.

V is TRBV6-6 and J is TRBJ1-6; D may be TRBD1 (6 bases). Between the trimmed V and J ends, which lost 11 bases and 7 bases, there was a span of 12 bases. The germline CDR1 and CDR2 sequences are MNHNY and SVGAGI (reference sequence). This CDR3 region has 12 residues. CDR3 loop: CACADRNSPLHF. CDR3 DNA: TGTGCCTGCGCGGACAGAAATTCACCCCTCCACTTT.

This clone was detected ten times or more. This chain joins TRBV3-1 (or the pseudogene TRBV3-2) and TRBJ1-3; weak D call: TRBD1 (5 bases). The CDR3 length is 16 residues. V lost 5 bases, J lost 0 bases, and 14 bases lay in between. The germline V gene encodes CDR1 LGHDT and CDR2 YNNKEL (reference sequence). The CDR3 loop is CASSYNRLSSGNTIYF. CDR3 bases: TGTGCCAGCAGCTACAACAGGTTAAGCTCTGGAAACACCATATATTTT.

The rearrangement uses TRBV7-2 and TRBJ1-2, with 7 bases matching TRBD1. This CDR3 has 14 amino acids. CDR1 and CDR2 (germline): SGHTA, FQGNSA. V gave up 2 bases and J gave up 8 bases; unmatched junction bases: 8. The CDR3, as DNA: TGTGCCAGCAGCTTAAGTCATAGGGGGCTCGGCTACACCTTC. Translation: CASSLSHRGLGYTF.

This chain joins TRBV19 and TRBJ2-5; 9 positions match TRBD2. CDR3 length: 17 amino acids. The ends lost 7 bases at V and 5 bases at J; junction bases unmatched: 17. CDR1 is LNHDA, CDR2 SQIVND, per germline (reference sequence). Here the CDR3 reads CASTQQGRGGPEETQYF. CDR3 DNA sequence: TGTGCCAGTACTCAACAGGGGCGGGGGGGCCCGGAGGAGACCCAGTACTTC.

This clone was picked up one time. V is TRBV7-9 and J is TRBJ2-1; 7 nucleotides align to TRBD1. CDR3 length: 14 residues. Germline CDR1 reads SEHNR; CDR2 reads FQNEAQ (reference sequence). V was pared by 5 bases and J by 3 bases, with 4 bases of the junction left unmatched. The CDR3 bases are TGTGCCAGCAGCGAAAGGGACAGCTACAATGAGCAGTTCTTC. Translation: CASSERDSYNEQFF.